A selection of T cell receptor beta chains follows, all from one sample in a study of blood T cells in healthy people across ages. TCRdb itself ran the 5' RACE reads through MiXCR, one entry per CDR3 protein. The data hold roughly 800,000 distinct CDR3 sequences, with 20% to 25% observed a single time. The same data also contributed to another study, on T cells of mothers and their children.

The sample was blood. These TCRs come from a boy aged 5 to 17 in good health. Each CDR3 is given with its conserved first and last residue. Fields, in order: D gene, clone size, J gene, V gene, CDR3 DNA, CDR3 protein. The D gene is left open where the match is weak. Clone size is not always given. Where it is, it says once, few, many or a class for expanded clones.

D: NA
size: NA
J: TRBJ2-4
V: TRBV5-1
DNA: TGCACCAGCAGCTTGGACCTAGCCAAAAACATTCAGTACTTC
CDR3: CTSSLDLAKNIQYF

D: TRBD2
size: NA
J: TRBJ2-3
V: TRBV4-3
DNA: TGCGCCAGCAGCCAAGAAGCGGGGGGGCCCCCGGCAGATACGCAGTATTTT
CDR3: CASSQEAGGPPADTQYF

D: NA
size: NA
J: TRBJ2-7
V: TRBV7-9
DNA: TGTGCCAGCAGCCCCTTCGACGAGCAGTACTTC
CDR3: CASSPFDEQYF

D: NA
size: NA
J: TRBJ1-1
V: TRBV27
DNA: TGTGCCAGCAGTTTCAGGGCAGGGGAGGGAACTGAAGCTTTCTTT
CDR3: CASSFRAGEGTEAFF

D: TRBD2
size: few
J: TRBJ2-5
V: TRBV29-1
DNA: TGCAGCGTTGAACGGAGACTAGCAAAAGAGACCCAGTACTTC
CDR3: CSVERRLAKETQYF

D: NA
size: NA
J: TRBJ1-2
V: TRBV7-9
DNA: TGTGCCAGCGCCCTTTCCAGTGGCTACACCTTC
CDR3: CASALSSGYTF

D: NA
size: NA
J: TRBJ2-5
V: TRBV6-1
DNA: TGTGCCAGCAGGGCAGAGTTGGGAGAGACCCAGTACTTC
CDR3: CASRAELGETQYF

D: TRBD2
size: NA
J: TRBJ2-1
V: TRBV9
DNA: TGTGCCAGCACTGTCGAAGGACTAGCGCCCAATGAGCAGTTCTTC
CDR3: CASTVEGLAPNEQFF

D: TRBD2
size: many
J: TRBJ2-1
V: TRBV5-1
DNA: TGCGCCAGCAGCCAAGGGACTAGCTACAATGAGCAGTTCTTC
CDR3: CASSQGTSYNEQFF

D: TRBD1
size: few
J: TRBJ1-2
V: TRBV15
DNA: TGTGCCACCAGCAGAGATTTACAGGGGGTCTATGGCTACACCTTC
CDR3: CATSRDLQGVYGYTF

D: TRBD1
size: NA
J: TRBJ2-7
V: TRBV12-3/TRBV12-4
DNA: TGTGCCAGCAGTCCCTCCGGGACAGCCTACGAGCAGTACTTC
CDR3: CASSPSGTAYEQYF

D: NA
size: NA
J: TRBJ1-3
V: TRBV28
DNA: TGTGCCAGCAGCCAAATCCGGGGGAAGATGAGAAACACCATATATTTT
CDR3: CASSQIRGKMRNTIYF

D: TRBD1
size: few
J: TRBJ2-1
V: TRBV7-9
DNA: TGTGCCAGCAGCTTAGCCCCGGGACAGGGACCGAACAATGAGCAGTTCTTC
CDR3: CASSLAPGQGPNNEQFF

D: TRBD1
size: NA
J: TRBJ1-5
V: TRBV10-3
DNA: TGTGCCATCAGCCGGGACAGGGGGGGCAACCAGCCCCAGCATTTT
CDR3: CAISRDRGGNQPQHF

D: NA
size: NA
J: TRBJ2-1
V: TRBV10-3
DNA: TGTGCCATCAGTGAGTCGAGGGGGACACCAGACAATGAGCAGTTCTTC
CDR3: CAISESRGTPDNEQFF

D: NA
size: NA
J: TRBJ2-5
V: TRBV29-1
DNA: TGCAGCATCTCTATGGACAGCTTAGAGACCCAGTACTTC
CDR3: CSISMDSLETQYF

D: TRBD2
size: NA
J: TRBJ2-1
V: TRBV4-1
DNA: TGCGCCAGCAGCCCTGGACTAGCGGCGAGCTCCTACAATGAGCAGTTCTTC
CDR3: CASSPGLAASSYNEQFF

D: TRBD2
size: NA
J: TRBJ2-7
V: TRBV5-1
DNA: TGCGCCAGCAGCCCGGGGGGGACCGGCTCCTACGAGCAGTATTTC
CDR3: CASSPGGTGSYEQYF

D: TRBD2
size: NA
J: TRBJ2-1
V: TRBV29-1
DNA: TGCAGCGTAGGGACTAGCGACCACAATGAGCAGTTCTTC
CDR3: CSVGTSDHNEQFF

D: NA
size: NA
J: TRBJ2-7
V: TRBV29-1
DNA: TGCAGCGTTTCGGGTGGGTCCTTTCAAGAGCAGTACTTC
CDR3: CSVSGGSFQEQYF

D: TRBD2
size: NA
J: TRBJ2-1
V: TRBV3-1
DNA: TGTGCCAGCAGCCCCCCCCTAGCGGGAGGGGCCAATGAGCAGTTCTTC
CDR3: CASSPPLAGGANEQFF

D: NA
size: NA
J: TRBJ2-1
V: TRBV11-2
DNA: TGTGCCAGCAGCTTAGATGGCCTATGGCGTGAGCAGTTCTTC
CDR3: CASSLDGLWREQFF

D: NA
size: few
J: TRBJ1-4
V: TRBV16
DNA: TGTGCCAGCAGCCAACAAGGAAATGAAAAACTGTTTTTT
CDR3: CASSQQGNEKLFF

D: TRBD2
size: NA
J: TRBJ2-1
V: TRBV29-1
DNA: TGCAGCGGTATAGCGGGAATAAGCTCCTACAATGAGCAGTTCTTC
CDR3: CSGIAGISSYNEQFF

D: TRBD2
size: few
J: TRBJ2-1
V: TRBV9
DNA: TGTGCCAGCAGCCCAGGACTAGCGCTGAGCTCCTACAATGAGCAGTTCTTC
CDR3: CASSPGLALSSYNEQFF

D: NA
size: NA
J: TRBJ1-1
V: TRBV12-3/TRBV12-4
DNA: TGTGCCAGCGGGGTGGGAGAGGGACGGAGGAACACTGAAGCTTTCTTT
CDR3: CASGVGEGRRNTEAFF

D: NA
size: few
J: TRBJ2-7
V: TRBV6-6
DNA: TGTGCCAGCAGCCTCGGGACACCTCCCCAGCAGTACTTC
CDR3: CASSLGTPPQQYF

D: NA
size: few
J: TRBJ1-4
V: TRBV11-2
DNA: TGTGCCAGCAGCCCCGGTAGGCGCGAAAAACTGTTTTTT
CDR3: CASSPGRREKLFF

D: NA
size: many
J: TRBJ2-2
V: TRBV29-1
DNA: TGCAGCGTTGAACCTATGGACACCGGGGAGCTGTTTTTT
CDR3: CSVEPMDTGELFF

D: NA
size: many
J: TRBJ2-1
V: TRBV6-2/TRBV6-3
DNA: TGTGCCAGCAGGGTAGCAGGTAGCTCCTACAATGAGCAGTTCTTC
CDR3: CASRVAGSSYNEQFF

D: NA
size: once
J: TRBJ2-5
V: TRBV2
DNA: TGCGCCAGCAAGGAGGAGGAGAATTTTTATGAGACCCAGTACTTC
CDR3: CASKEEENFYETQYF

D: TRBD2
size: NA
J: TRBJ2-7
V: TRBV5-1
DNA: TGCGCCAGCGGGGACTCAAGCGGGGGAGCCTACGAGCAGTACTTC
CDR3: CASGDSSGGAYEQYF

D: TRBD2
size: NA
J: TRBJ2-1
V: TRBV28
DNA: TGTGCCAGCAGTCCCTGGGGCGGCGGGAGGGCTGAGCAGTTCTTC
CDR3: CASSPWGGGRAEQFF

D: NA
size: few
J: TRBJ1-2
V: TRBV29-1
DNA: TGCAGCGTTGACAGGGAAGACTATGGCTACACCTTC
CDR3: CSVDREDYGYTF

D: TRBD1
size: many
J: TRBJ2-2
V: TRBV5-4
DNA: TGTGCCAGCAGAGACAGGGCACACACCGGGGAGCTGTTTTTT
CDR3: CASRDRAHTGELFF

D: NA
size: NA
J: TRBJ2-7
V: TRBV12-3/TRBV12-4
DNA: TGTGCCAGCAGAGACTCGCTACAGGGTACCAACTACGAGCAGTACTTC
CDR3: CASRDSLQGTNYEQYF

D: NA
size: NA
J: TRBJ2-3
V: TRBV2
DNA: TGTGCCGGGGGGTGGGGCACAGATACGCAGTATTTT
CDR3: CAGGWGTDTQYF

D: NA
size: few
J: TRBJ1-4
V: TRBV4-3
DNA: TGCGCCAGCAGCCAAGATGGAGAGGGTAATGAAAAACTGTTTTTT
CDR3: CASSQDGEGNEKLFF

D: TRBD2
size: few
J: TRBJ2-5
V: TRBV12-3/TRBV12-4
DNA: TGTGCCAGCAGCCCAGCGGGAGGGTTGGAGTTGGCCCAGTACTTC
CDR3: CASSPAGGLELAQYF

D: NA
size: NA
J: TRBJ2-7
V: TRBV20-1
DNA: TGCAGTGCTAGAGATTGGCAGGGAACCTACGAGCAGTACTTC
CDR3: CSARDWQGTYEQYF

D: TRBD1
size: NA
J: TRBJ1-3
V: TRBV7-3
DNA: TGTGCCAGCAGCTTGGGACAGGCCCCTGGAAACACCATATATTTT
CDR3: CASSLGQAPGNTIYF

D: TRBD1
size: many
J: TRBJ1-1
V: TRBV5-1
DNA: TGTGCCAGCAGCTCTGGACAGGGGAACACTGAAGCTTTCTTT
CDR3: CASSSGQGNTEAFF

D: NA
size: NA
J: TRBJ2-5
V: TRBV28
DNA: TGTGCCAGCAGTTTATTTCGTGGGGTGGTGGAGACCCAGTACTTC
CDR3: CASSLFRGVVETQYF

D: NA
size: few
J: TRBJ1-6
V: TRBV25-1
DNA: TGTGCCAGCAGTCCCTGGAGCTCCTATAATTCACCCCTCCACTTT
CDR3: CASSPWSSYNSPLHF

D: NA
size: NA
J: TRBJ2-1
V: TRBV4-1
DNA: TGCGCCAGCAGCCAAATAAGGAACAATGAGCAGTTCTTC
CDR3: CASSQIRNNEQFF

D: NA
size: NA
J: TRBJ1-1
V: TRBV5-1
DNA: TGCGCCAGCAGCTTGGCCAAAGTCGAGAACACTGAAGCTTTCTTT
CDR3: CASSLAKVENTEAFF

D: NA
size: NA
J: TRBJ2-5
V: TRBV5-6
DNA: TGTGCCAGCAGCGGAACGCAGGGGCTAGAGACCCAGTACTTC
CDR3: CASSGTQGLETQYF

D: NA
size: NA
J: TRBJ2-5
V: TRBV29-1
DNA: TGCAGCGTAGCCAACGGGAAGCAGTACTTC
CDR3: CSVANGKQYF

D: NA
size: NA
J: TRBJ1-1
V: TRBV20-1
DNA: TGCAGTGCTAGAGTTTCCAGCTTCACTGAAGCTTTCTTT
CDR3: CSARVSSFTEAFF

D: NA
size: few
J: TRBJ2-7
V: TRBV7-2
DNA: TGTGCCAGCAGCCCCGACGGATACTCCTACGAGCAGTACTTC
CDR3: CASSPDGYSYEQYF

D: TRBD2
size: NA
J: TRBJ2-1
V: TRBV5-1
DNA: TGCGCCAGCAGCTTGGGGTTAGCGGGAGTTGTTGAGCAGTTCTTC
CDR3: CASSLGLAGVVEQFF

D: TRBD2
size: NA
J: TRBJ2-7
V: TRBV5-1
DNA: TGCGCCAGCAGCTGGGGCCTAGCGGGGGAGTACGAGCAGTACTTC
CDR3: CASSWGLAGEYEQYF

D: NA
size: NA
J: TRBJ1-4
V: TRBV6-1
DNA: TGTGCCAGCAGACACAGGGCTTCTAATGAAAAACTGTTTTTT
CDR3: CASRHRASNEKLFF

D: NA
size: NA
J: TRBJ2-7
V: TRBV29-1
DNA: TGCAGCGTTGAAAGTGACCCCTACGAGCAGTACTTC
CDR3: CSVESDPYEQYF

D: TRBD2
size: few
J: TRBJ2-7
V: TRBV20-1
DNA: TGCAGTGCTAGGTGGCTAGCGGGGGGCCGCTACGAGCAGTACTTC
CDR3: CSARWLAGGRYEQYF

D: TRBD1
size: NA
J: TRBJ2-5
V: TRBV10-3
DNA: TGTGCCATCAGGACCGGGACAGGGGAGCAGTACTTC
CDR3: CAIRTGTGEQYF

D: NA
size: NA
J: TRBJ2-7
V: TRBV28
DNA: TGTGCCAGCGAAGCTTTGCGCGCGGCGACCTACGAGCAGTACTTC
CDR3: CASEALRAATYEQYF

D: TRBD1
size: NA
J: TRBJ2-7
V: TRBV11-2
DNA: TGTGCCAGCGGCTCGGGACAGTTAATCGACGAGCAGTACTTC
CDR3: CASGSGQLIDEQYF

D: TRBD2
size: NA
J: TRBJ2-2
V: TRBV6-5
DNA: TGTGCCAGCAGTTCGGGGACTAGCGTGGCCGGGGAGCTGCTTTTT
CDR3: CASSSGTSVAGELLF

D: NA
size: NA
J: TRBJ2-6
V: TRBV7-9
DNA: TGTGCCAGCAGCCTTCACTTCAGCTCTGGGGCCAACGTCCTGACTTTC
CDR3: CASSLHFSSGANVLTF